Following are 25 T cell receptor beta chains from one sample sequenced in a study of neurological immune-mediated disorders. TCRdb passed the 5' RACE reads through MiXCR, listing each CDR3 protein once. The data hold about 66,000 distinct CDR3 sequences, with about 4% observed a single time. The sequenced material came from PBMCs. These receptors came from a man under 40 with multiple sclerosis.

This clonotype showed up just a few times. Germline and junction disagree at one end, which may indicate a read error. The chain joins TRBV5-5 to TRBJ1-6, with D possibly matching TRBD1 (5 bases). Germline loops: CDR1 SGHKS, CDR2 YYEKEE (reference sequence). The length of the CDR3 is 15 residues. The DNA for the CDR3 is TGTGCCAGCAGCTCTGAACCGGGACGGAATTTCGCCCTCAACTTT. Protein product: CASSSEPGRNFALNF.

This clonotype was seen at least ten times. V usage is TRBV7-9 and J usage is TRBJ2-7; TRBD1 matches 7 bases. J gave up 2 bases and V 2 bases, and 15 bases lay outside the gene matches. The germline V gene encodes CDR1 SEHNR and CDR2 FQNEAQ (reference sequence). The length of the CDR3 is 18 residues. The CDR3 DNA reads TGTGCCAGCAGCTTATTTCCCGGAGACAGGGCCCAAGCCTACGAGCAGTACTTC. It translates to CASSLFPGDRAQAYEQYF.

There are many counts of this clonotype. The V call is TRBV5-1, the J call TRBJ1-4; D is perhaps TRBD1 (6 bases). CDR3 length: 16 residues. Between the trimmed V and J ends, which lost 4 bases and 4 bases, there was a span of 17 bases. The V gene's germline CDR1 is SGHRS and CDR2 YFSETQ. The CDR3, as DNA: TGCGCCAGCAGCGACGGAACGGACAGACATAATGAAAAACTGTTTTTT. This gives the protein CASSDGTDRHNEKLFF. Together with reference TRBV5-1 and TRBJ1-4, the CDR3 gives the full variable domain: KAGVTQTPRYLIKTRGQQVTLSCSPISGHRSVSWYQQTPGQGLQFLFEYFSETQRNKGNFPGRFSGRQFSNSRSEMNVSTLELGDSALYLCASSDGTDRHNEKLFFGSGTQLSVL.

In this sample, this clonotype turned up many times. The chain joins TRBV7-9 to TRBJ2-3; either TRBD1 or TRBD2 may supply D (6 bases each). This CDR3 contains 12 residues. Germline V gene sequence: CDR1 SEHNR, CDR2 FQNEAQ (reference sequence). V lost 8 bases and J 6 bases, leaving 12 bases between the germline ends. The CDR3 protein is CASGGPRDTQYF. The DNA of the CDR3 is TGTGCCAGCGGGGGGCCGAGGGATACGCAGTATTTT.

This clonotype was picked up many times. The rearrangement uses TRBV20-1 and TRBJ2-1; the D gene is possibly TRBD1 (7 bases). The CDR3 length is 15 residues. Germline lookup yields CDR1 DFQATT and CDR2 SNEGSKA (reference sequence). The germline V and J ends were trimmed by 3 bases and 3 bases, with 15 bases remaining between them. Here the CDR3 reads CSASRGGTDYNEQFF. In nucleotides, the CDR3 is TGCAGTGCTAGTAGGGGCGGGACAGACTACAATGAGCAGTTCTTC.

This clonotype was found many times. This chain uses TRBV7-2 with TRBJ2-1, with D unresolved. Trimming cost V 1 base and J 4 bases, with 5 bases left between them. The CDR3 consists of 13 residues. Germline V lookup: CDR1 SGHTA, CDR2 FQGNSA. In nucleotides, the CDR3 is TGTGCCAGCAGCTTAGAGATGTACAATGAGCAGTTCTTC. Residues: CASSLEMYNEQFF.

This rearrangement joins TRBV12-3 or TRBV12-4 to TRBJ2-7; D unclear. Trimming pared 6 bases from V and 1 base from J, leaving 4 bases between. CDR3 length: 11 amino acids. CDR3 nucleotides: TGTGCCAGCAGAAAATCCTACGAGCAGTACTTC. It encodes CASRKSYEQYF.

The table lists this clonotype with many counts. The genes are TRBV27 and TRBJ2-3; 7 bases are a match to TRBD1. The germline V gene encodes CDR1 MNHEY and CDR2 SMNVEV (reference sequence). The CDR3 is made up of 16 amino acids. V dropped 6 bases and J dropped 1; count of bases not matched to a gene: 10. CDR3 nucleotide sequence: TGTGCCAGCAGCTGGACAGGAGCCTCCCGCACAGATACGCAGTATTTT. Translated, it gives CASSWTGASRTDTQYF.

The table lists this clonotype with many counts. Compared with germline, one end of the junction differs, possibly owing to a read error. The chain is built from TRBV5-1 and TRBJ1-5; 7 bases are a match to TRBD1. Looked up from germline, CDR1 is SGHRS and CDR2 is YFSETQ. The CDR3 is made up of 14 amino acids. CDR3 nucleotide sequence: TGCGCCAGCAGCTTGACAGGGGCTGGTCAGCCCCAGAATTTT. Amino acids: CASSLTGAGQPQNF.

This clonotype was counted at least ten times. The chain links TRBV29-1 to TRBJ2-1; tentative D call: TRBD1 (6 bases). The CDR3 spans 13 residues. CDR1 and CDR2 (germline): SQVTM, ANQGSEA. Trimming left V 4 bases short and J 9 bases short, with 16 bases between. The CDR3 reads CSVVRTRGGEQFF. The CDR3 nucleotides read TGCAGCGTTGTCAGGACCCGAGGGGGTGAGCAGTTCTTC.

Remarks on this clonotype: A much larger clone differs by one base, so this may be a read error. This sequence joins TRBV10-3 and TRBJ1-6; 8 bases agree with TRBD1. This CDR3 comprises 13 residues. CDR1 ENHRY and CDR2 SYGVKD come from the germline V gene. The CDR3 loop reads CTISTDRDSPLHF. The CDR3 DNA follows: TGTACCATCTCGACGGACAGGGATTCACCCCTCCACTTT.

This clonotype has a count of ten or more. The rearrangement joins TRBV15 to TRBJ1-1, with 7 bases that match TRBD1. Germline assignment: CDR1 LNHNV and CDR2 YYDKDF (reference sequence). This CDR3 comprises 13 residues. The trim removed 5 bases at V and 5 bases at J, leaving 5 bases unmatched. CDR3 bases: TGTGCCACCAGCGAAACAGGGGTAACTGAAGCTTTCTTT. Translating gives CATSETGVTEAFF.

The J gene is TRBJ2-5, the V gene TRBV5-1, with D perhaps matching TRBD1 or TRBD2 (5 bases each). Between the trimmed V and J ends, which lost 0 bases and 5 bases, there was a span of 14 bases. Germline CDR1 and CDR2: SGHRS and YFSETQ. This CDR3 region has 15 residues. The CDR3, as DNA: TGCGCCAGCAGCTTGGTCATCGGACGGGGCGAGACCCAGTACTTC. Its protein product is CASSLVIGRGETQYF.

This clonotype has just a few counts. This sequence joins TRBV5-1 and TRBJ2-1; 7 nucleotides match TRBD1. CDR1 is SGHRS and CDR2 is YFSETQ in the germline V gene. The CDR3 is 12 residues long. J was trimmed by 8 bases and V by 2 bases; bases with no gene match: 1. The CDR3 is CASSFTGDEQFF. The CDR3 DNA reads TGCGCCAGCAGCTTTACAGGGGATGAGCAGTTCTTC.

This clonotype was detected ten times or more. The chain couples TRBV4-1 to TRBJ2-5; 7 bases map to TRBD1. In germline, CDR1 is MGHRA, CDR2 YSYEKL. The CDR3 contains 14 residues. The V gene end was trimmed by 3 bases and the J gene end by 5 bases; junction bases not matched to a gene: 6. The DNA for the CDR3 is TGCGCCAGCAGCCACCTGACAGGGCCCGAGACCCAGTACTTC. It encodes CASSHLTGPETQYF.

This clonotype was seen ten or more times. J is TRBJ2-5 and V is TRBV12-3 or TRBV12-4; either TRBD1 or TRBD2 may supply D (5 bases each). Trimming left V 6 bases short and J 3 bases short, with 20 bases between. This CDR3 comprises 16 residues. CDR3 sequence (DNA): TGTGCCAGCAGCCCTCCCCCCCCGGGACCAAAAGAGACCCAGTACTTC. This codes for CASSPPPPGPKETQYF.

This clonotype was seen repeatedly, ten times or more. The chain couples TRBV7-8 to TRBJ2-3; maybe TRBD2 (5 bases). The germline CDR1 and CDR2 sequences are SGHVS and FQNEAQ. This CDR3 spans 14 amino acids. Trimming removed 3 bases at V and 1 base at J, with 8 bases between. CDR3 loop: CASSLRRGTDTQYF. CDR3 sequence (DNA): TGTGCCAGCAGCTTGAGGCGGGGCACAGATACGCAGTATTTT.

This clonotype was recorded many times. This chain links TRBV20-1 with TRBJ1-1; D might be TRBD1 (6 bases). The CDR3 covers 14 residues. V was trimmed by 4 bases and J by 5 bases, leaving 17 bases between them. Germline CDR1 is DFQATT and CDR2 is SNEGSKA (reference sequence). CDR3 loop: CSAMTNRDWTEAFF. The CDR3, as DNA: TGCAGTGCTATGACAAACAGGGATTGGACTGAAGCTTTCTTT.

Many counts were recorded for this clonotype. This chain connects TRBV24-1 to TRBJ2-1, with 10 bases fitting TRBD2. The germline V gene has CDR1 KGHDR and CDR2 SFDVKD. There are 16 residues in the CDR3. Trimming took 3 bases from V and 5 from J; bases not matched to a gene: 6. CDR3 region: CATSDASGGAHNEQFF. The CDR3 DNA reads as TGTGCCACCAGTGATGCCAGCGGGGGGGCCCACAATGAGCAGTTCTTC.

This clonotype is deemed medium-sized. The chain combines TRBV6-1 with TRBJ1-5; 8 bases map to TRBD1. CDR3 length equals 14 residues. Per the germline V gene, CDR1 is MNHNS and CDR2 is SASEGT. CDR3 in DNA: TGTGCTACAGGGGGGCTTTATAGCAATCAGCCCCAGCATTTT. Translation: CATGGLYSNQPQHF.

There are many counts of this clonotype. The V and J genes are TRBV11-3 and TRBJ2-1; no reliable D call. V was shortened by 1 base and J by 6 bases, with 16 bases between the two germline ends. The germline V gene has CDR1 SGHNT and CDR2 YENEEA. This CDR3 is built from 16 residues. CDR3 nucleotides: TGTGCCAGCAGCTTAGGGCCAATTAACCCCGTCAATGAGCAGTTCTTC. Its translation is CASSLGPINPVNEQFF.

This clonotype was observed at least ten times. The V call is TRBV4-1, the J call TRBJ1-6; perhaps TRBD1 as D (5 bases). The germline V and J ends were trimmed by 0 bases and 3 bases, with 12 bases remaining between them. Germline CDR1 is MGHRA and CDR2 is YSYEKL. CDR3 length: 17 residues. Written as DNA, the CDR3 is TGCGCCAGCAGCCAAGAGGGACGGCCGAACTATAATTCACCCCTCCACTTT. It codes for CASSQEGRPNYNSPLHF.

The sample holds many counts of this clonotype. This chain joins TRBV7-2 and TRBJ1-1; D not certain. The CDR3 loop spans 14 amino acids. V was clipped by 4 bases and J by 9 bases, with 18 bases between them. Germline V gene sequence: CDR1 SGHTA, CDR2 FQGNSA. The CDR3 DNA is TGTGCCAGCAGCTCCCAATACACGATTATGCAAGCTTTCTTT. Translation gives CASSSQYTIMQAFF.

This clonotype was observed at least ten times. The chain employs TRBV20-1 and TRBJ2-1; no definite D call. Germline V gene lookup returns CDR1 DFQATT and CDR2 SNEGSKA (reference sequence). The CDR3 consists of 11 residues. V was clipped by 6 bases and J by 7 bases, with 10 bases between them. The chain's CDR3 is CSAPFWNEQFF. The CDR3 bases are TGCAGTGCGCCTTTTTGGAATGAGCAGTTCTTC.

This clonotype has at least ten counts. CDR3 sequence reads: CSVDWRGINEQFF. DNA of the CDR3: TGCAGCGTTGACTGGCGGGGGATCAATGAGCAGTTCTTC. The V gene is TRBV29-1, the J gene TRBJ2-1; 7 bases map to TRBD2. The CDR3 sequence is 13 residues long. Trimming took 3 bases from V and 6 from J; bases not matched to a gene: 5. Germline V gives CDR1 SQVTM, CDR2 ANQGSEA.